This entry describes one T cell receptor beta chain. The antigen remains undetermined. Treatment specified: some 19 received Ad26.COV2.S at low or high dose, single or two shots; a few received placebo; per-sample allocation not given. The investigators took samples on day 63 after the first vaccine or placebo injection. This record belongs to a study of Ad26.COV2.S vaccination and SARS-CoV-2 variants. Turning to the study itself: Donor got 5x10^10 or 1x10^11 viral particles of Ad26.COV2.S.

V was cut by 5 bases and J by 7 bases, with 14 bases left in between. The CDR3 runs to 14 residues. Germline lookup yields CDR1 SGHTA and CDR2 FQGNSA. TCRdb's copy holds only in-frame clones and misses some; the assay was immunoSEQ multiplex PCR. The data show about 350,000 clones, with about 85% seen just once and about 6.4% held by the top ten. Study results and limitations: Higher spike-specific TCR breadth was found in vaccine recipients than in placebo recipients.

This sample comprised peripheral blood, obtained in a trial of Ad26.COV2.S vaccine versus placebo. The receptor comes from a person aged 18-60 years who received the Ad26.COV2.S COVID-19 vaccine or a placebo. The gene calls are TRBV7-2 and TRBJ2-2; D is unresolved. The CDR3 coding sequence is TGTGCCAGCAGCCCTCGCGCCCAGGACGGGGAGCTGTTTTTT. Its protein is CASSPRAQDGELFF.